One sample yielded the 28 T cell receptor beta chains listed below, sequenced in a study of memory CD4+ T cells and cytomegalovirus serostatus. Single viable CD3+CD4+CD8-CD45RO+ cells were sorted as the memory CD4+ T cells. Some clones are missing from TCRdb's copy, which holds only in-frame ones; the method was immunoSEQ multiplex PCR. The repertoire consists of about 40,000 clones, with 78% occurring once and the leading ten covering around 0.6%. Sequencing was performed on memory CD4+ T cells from blood. Every receptor here comes from an adult in good health and CMV-seronegative.

The genes are TRBV5-6 and TRBJ2-7, with D possibly being TRBD1 (5 bases). The CDR3 runs 13 residues. Germline V gives CDR1 SGHDT, CDR2 YYEEEE. V was shortened by 2 bases and J by 6 bases, with 12 bases between the two germline ends. CDR3 region: CASSFARGGEQYF. The DNA for the CDR3 is TGTGCCAGCAGCTTCGCAAGGGGCGGCGAGCAGTACTTC.

The chain joins TRBV14 to TRBJ2-2; D might be TRBD2 (5 bases). With 6 bases removed from V and 2 bases from J, the gap between germline ends came to 10 bases. CDR1 is SGHDN and CDR2 is FVKESK in the germline V gene. This CDR3 spans 14 amino acids. CDR3 bases: TGTGCCAGCAGATTCCGGGGTAACACCGGGGAGCTGTTTTTT. Its translation is CASRFRGNTGELFF.

The chain joins TRBV25-1 to TRBJ2-2; 7 bases match TRBD2. Unmatched junction bases numbered 8, after V lost 3 bases and J lost 7 bases. Germline V gene sequence: CDR1 MGHDK, CDR2 SYGVNS. The CDR3 has 15 residues. CDR3 DNA: TGTGCCAGCAGTGACTTGGGCGGGAGTCACGGGGAGCTGTTTTTT. This translates into CASSDLGGSHGELFF.

CDR3 bases: TGTGCCAGTAGTAAAGACAGGGGATTAGAAGCTTTCTTT. Amino acids: CASSKDRGLEAFF. The chain is built from TRBV19 and TRBJ1-1, with 8 bases that match TRBD1. Losses at the gene ends were 4 bases for V and 8 bases for J; bases not matched to a gene: 6. Germline V gene data show CDR1 as LNHDA and CDR2 as SQIVND (reference sequence). The CDR3 is 13 residues long.

The chain has TRBV18 and TRBJ1-1, with no clear D. Per the germline V gene, CDR1 is KGHSH and CDR2 is LQKENI. The V end was cut by 2 bases, the J end by 3 bases, with 7 bases between. The CDR3 runs to 13 residues. For the CDR3, the DNA is TGTGCCAGCTCACCAGGTACCTACACTGAAGCTTTCTTT. Amino acid sequence: CASSPGTYTEAFF. Complete variable domain (other parts from reference TRBV18 and TRBJ1-1): NAGVMQNPRHLVRRRGQEARLRCSPMKGHSHVYWYRQLPEEGLKFMVYLQKENIIDESGMPKERFSAEFPKEGPSILRIQQVVRGDSAAYFCASSPGTYTEAFFGQGTRLTVV.

V is TRBV2 and J is TRBJ2-3, with D possibly matching TRBD1 (6 bases). Trimming stripped 6 bases from V and 1 base from J, with 8 bases between. CDR3 length: 13 residues. Germline lookup yields CDR1 SNHLY and CDR2 FYNNEI. Written as DNA, the CDR3 is TGTGCCAGCAGGACAGGTCGCACAGATACGCAGTATTTT. This encodes CASRTGRTDTQYF.

This clone was detected a few times. This sequence joins TRBV5-6 and TRBJ1-1; TRBD1 might be the D (5 bases). The germline V gene encodes CDR1 SGHDT and CDR2 YYEEEE. This CDR3 is 14 amino acids long. With 6 bases removed from V and 8 bases from J, the gap between germline ends came to 20 bases. The CDR3 DNA is TGTGCCAGCAAACCAGCCCCAATGAACAGGGAAGCTTTCTTT. Amino acids: CASKPAPMNREAFF.

The chain links TRBV7-6 to TRBJ1-4; unclear D gene. There are 13 residues in the CDR3. The V end was cut by 5 bases, the J end by 8 bases, with 12 bases between. The germline V gene has CDR1 SGHVS and CDR2 FNYEAQ. The DNA of the CDR3 is TGTGCCAGCAGCCCCTCAATAGGGGAAAAACTGTTTTTT. Translation: CASSPSIGEKLFF.

The chain joins TRBV2 to TRBJ1-2; 7 nucleotides agree with TRBD1. Germline V lookup: CDR1 SNHLY, CDR2 FYNNEI. Trimming took 7 bases from V and 5 from J; bases not matched to a gene: 7. There are 13 residues in the CDR3. CDR3 sequence: CASTGQKKYGYTF. CDR3 coding DNA: TGTGCCAGCACGGGACAGAAAAAGTATGGCTACACCTTC.

V is TRBV18 and J is TRBJ1-5; D gene uncertain. The V end lost 4 bases, the J end lost 5 bases, and 9 bases lay between the germline ends. The CDR3 has 13 residues. CDR1 and CDR2 from the germline V gene are KGHSH and LQKENI. CDR3 sequence (DNA): TGTGCCAGCTCACAGGGAGATTATCAGCCCCAGCATTTT. Translated: CASSQGDYQPQHF.

Here the CDR3 reads CASSLAVAQGYEQYF. The CDR3 DNA sequence: TGTGCCAGCAGCTTGGCAGTGGCACAAGGCTACGAGCAGTACTTC. The chain couples TRBV5-5 to TRBJ2-7, with D unresolved. Trimming pared 0 bases from V and 3 bases from J, leaving 13 bases between. CDR1 and CDR2 from the germline V gene are SGHKS and YYEKEE (reference sequence). This CDR3 has 15 residues.

The V call is TRBV6-1, the J call TRBJ1-3; D gene unclear. Trimming took 10 bases from V and 4 from J, leaving 17 bases between them. This CDR3 has 14 amino acids. CDR1 and CDR2 (germline): MNHNS, SASEGT. The CDR3 region has the DNA TGTGCCACCCTGGCGCGGGCTGAAGGAAACACCATATATTTT. Protein sequence: CATLARAEGNTIYF.

The V call is TRBV25-1, the J call TRBJ1-2, with 7 bases lining up with TRBD1. V lost 8 bases and J lost 8; bases outside the gene matches: 5. The CDR3 consists of 11 residues. Germline V gives CDR1 MGHDK, CDR2 SYGVNS. DNA for the CDR3: TGTGCCAGCTACGAGGGGGCGGGCTACACCTTC. Translating gives CASYEGAGYTF.

In this sample, this clone turned up a few times. The J gene is TRBJ1-1, the V gene TRBV29-1, with a weak D call TRBD1 (6 bases). There are 13 residues in the CDR3. Per germline, CDR1 SQVTM and CDR2 ANQGSEA. V was trimmed by 8 bases and J by 2 bases, leaving 15 bases between them. CDR3: CSWRGTFNTEAFF. CDR3 DNA sequence: TGCAGCTGGAGGGGGACCTTTAACACTGAAGCTTTCTTT. Variable domain in full (rest from reference TRBV29-1 and TRBJ1-1): SAVISQKPSRDICQRGTSLTIQCQVDSQVTMMFWYRQQPGQSLTLIATANQGSEATYESGFVIDKFPISRPNLTFSTLTVSNMSPEDSSIYLCSWRGTFNTEAFFGQGTRLTVV.

The chain links TRBV2 to TRBJ1-2, with D unclear. CDR1 is SNHLY and CDR2 is FYNNEI in the germline V gene. V lost 4 bases and J 0 bases, leaving 9 bases between the germline ends. The CDR3 sequence is 14 residues long. CDR3 sequence: CASSGLTANYGYTF. The DNA of the CDR3 is TGTGCCAGCAGTGGTTTGACGGCTAACTATGGCTACACCTTC.

The chain recombines TRBV11-2 with TRBJ2-7, with D unresolved. V gave up 5 bases and J gave up 6 bases, with 17 bases separating them. The CDR3 extends over 14 amino acids. CDR1 is SGHAT and CDR2 is FQNNGV in the germline V gene. The CDR3 nucleotides are TGTGCCAGCAGCACACGGCCCCCTCCCCTCGAGCAGTACTTC. It is translated as CASSTRPPPLEQYF.

The CDR3 loop reads CASSYLSEKLFF. In DNA, the CDR3 is TGTGCCAGTTCATACCTGAGCGAAAAACTGTTTTTT. This rearrangement joins TRBV19 to TRBJ1-4; no firm D call. The CDR3 runs to 12 residues. CDR1 and CDR2 from the germline V gene are LNHDA and SQIVND (reference sequence). V lost 8 bases, J lost 8 bases, and 12 bases lay in between. Supplemented by reference TRBV19 and TRBJ1-4, the full variable domain reads DGGITQSPKYLFRKEGQNVTLSCEQNLNHDAMYWYRQDPGQGLRLIYYSQIVNDFQKGDIAEGYSVSREKKESFPLTVTSAQKNPTAFYLCASSYLSEKLFFGSGTQLSVL.

The V call is TRBV10-3, the J call TRBJ1-2; D remains ambiguous. The V gene lost 5 bases and the J gene lost 5 bases, with 9 bases spanning the gap. CDR1 ENHRY and CDR2 SYGVKD come from the germline V gene. The length of the CDR3 is 12 residues. The CDR3 protein is CAISTSGYGYTF. In nucleotides, the CDR3 is TGTGCCATCAGTACCTCAGGATATGGCTACACCTTC.

V is TRBV29-1 and J is TRBJ1-6; 7 nucleotides line up with TRBD1. Trimming at V came to 6 bases and at J to 7 bases, leaving 9 bases not matched to a gene. The germline CDR1 and CDR2 sequences are SQVTM and ANQGSEA. There are 14 residues in the CDR3. The DNA of the CDR3 is TGCAGCGTGGGTACTAGGGACAGCAATTCACCCCTCCACTTT. The encoded protein is CSVGTRDSNSPLHF. Based on the CDR3 plus reference TRBV29-1 and TRBJ1-6, the full variable domain is SAVISQKPSRDICQRGTSLTIQCQVDSQVTMMFWYRQQPGQSLTLIATANQGSEATYESGFVIDKFPISRPNLTFSTLTVSNMSPEDSSIYLCSVGTRDSNSPLHFGNGTRLTVT.

This clone was observed once. The chain has TRBV2 and TRBJ1-2; 9 nucleotides match TRBD1. CDR1 SNHLY and CDR2 FYNNEI come from the germline V gene. V lost 8 bases to trimming and J lost 2 bases; unmatched junction nucleotides: 3. The CDR3 is 13 amino acids. This CDR3 reads CASGDRENYGYTF. CDR3 sequence (DNA): TGTGCCAGCGGGGACAGGGAGAACTATGGCTACACCTTC.

The chain employs TRBV6-5 and TRBJ1-5; no reliable D call. V was cut by 0 bases and J by 5 bases, with 11 bases left in between. CDR1 is MNHEY and CDR2 is SVGAGI in the germline V gene. The CDR3 loop spans 15 amino acids. The DNA of the CDR3 is TGTGCCAGCAGTTACTCCAGAAATGGGGATCAGCCCCAGCATTTT. It is translated as CASSYSRNGDQPQHF.

V and J are TRBV18 and TRBJ1-3; 7 bases fit TRBD1. The CDR3 covers 13 residues. V dropped 6 bases and J dropped 2; count of bases not matched to a gene: 1. Germline V gene data show CDR1 as KGHSH and CDR2 as LQKENI. CDR3 residues: CASSTGTGNTIYF. As DNA, the CDR3 is TGTGCCAGCTCGACAGGGACTGGAAACACCATATATTTT.

This clone was observed a handful of times. The chain combines TRBV7-3 with TRBJ2-2; the D call may be TRBD1 or TRBD2 (5 bases each). Trimming took 3 bases from V and 3 from J, leaving 5 bases between them. Germline assignment: CDR1 SGHTA and CDR2 FQGTGA. CDR3 size: 13 residues. In DNA form, the CDR3 reads TGTGCCAGCAGCTTGGGACACACCGGGGAGCTGTTTTTT. The encoded protein is CASSLGHTGELFF.

This rearrangement joins TRBV2 to TRBJ1-5; D is possibly TRBD1 (5 bases). The CDR3 has 13 amino acids. The germline gives CDR1 SNHLY, CDR2 FYNNEI. With 4 bases removed from V and 3 bases from J, the gap between germline ends came to 7 bases. The CDR3 region is CASSAQVNQPQHF. The CDR3 bases are TGTGCCAGCAGTGCACAGGTCAATCAGCCCCAGCATTTT.

This chain uses TRBV11-2 with TRBJ1-1; no definite D call. In germline, CDR1 is SGHAT, CDR2 FQNNGV. The germline V and J ends were trimmed by 5 bases and 4 bases, with 14 bases remaining between them. The CDR3 spans 14 residues. CDR3 in amino acids: CASSRSGLSTEAFF. The CDR3 DNA reads TGTGCCAGCAGCCGCAGCGGGTTGAGCACTGAAGCTTTCTTT.

The V and J genes are TRBV28 and TRBJ1-4; TRBD1 aligns across 9 bases. Per the germline V gene, CDR1 is MDHEN and CDR2 is SYDVKM. The CDR3 consists of 15 residues. V was pared by 8 bases and J by 4 bases, with 8 bases of the junction left unmatched. Here the CDR3 reads CASSGGDRDNEKLFF. The DNA of the CDR3 is TGTGCCAGCTCGGGGGGGGACAGGGATAATGAAAAACTGTTTTTT. Together with reference TRBV28 and TRBJ1-4, the CDR3 gives the full variable domain: DVKVTQSSRYLVKRTGEKVFLECVQDMDHENMFWYRQDPGLGLRLIYFSYDVKMKEKGDIPEGYSVSREKKERFSLILESASTNQTSMYLCASSGGDRDNEKLFFGSGTQLSVL.

This clone was found once. The identical CDR3 is also encoded by other nucleotide sequences in the sample. The chain combines TRBV6-1 with TRBJ1-3, with D unclear. V lost 2 bases, J lost 0 bases, and 5 bases lay in between. The CDR3 covers 14 residues. Germline-derived CDR1 and CDR2 are MNHNS and SASEGT. CDR3 in amino acids: CASSELSSGNTIYF. The CDR3 DNA follows: TGTGCCAGCAGTGAACTCAGCTCTGGAAACACCATATATTTT.

The chain recombines TRBV7-3 with TRBJ2-3, with 9 bases lining up with TRBD2. CDR1 and CDR2 from the germline V gene are SGHTA and FQGTGA. CDR3 size: 15 residues. Trimming took 3 bases from V and 0 from J; bases not matched to a gene: 1. The chain's CDR3 is CASSFAGGSTDTQYF. For the CDR3, the DNA is TGTGCCAGCAGCTTCGCGGGGGGGAGCACAGATACGCAGTATTTT.